This T cell receptor beta chain stems from a study of early T cells in non-severe SARS-CoV-2 infection. The overall study: It was bulk RNA from unsorted whole blood that was sequenced, and the chains were unpaired. Study-wide findings and caveats: Matches to VDJdb favored anti-spike CD8 responses and missed private and CD4 specificities.

The CDR3 spans 15 residues. Per the germline V gene, CDR1 is SGHTA and CDR2 is FQGNSA. The V and J ends lost 5 bases and 3 bases, in that order; junction bases with no gene match: 10. Unique molecular identifiers tagged individual cDNA molecules. TCRdb re-called the 5' RACE reads with MiXCR, one entry per CDR3 protein. This sample carries about 89,000 distinct CDR3 sequences, approximately 16% of them seen once, and the ten largest clones take 4.5% to 6%. There are a few counts of this clonotype. Its antigen is as yet unknown. The TCR sequence derives from an adult who was a healthcare worker with PCR-confirmed SARS-CoV-2 infection or an uninfected control (not recorded which). The chain joins TRBV7-2 to TRBJ2-7, with 7 bases lining up with TRBD2. The sequences come from whole blood, collected at baseline. The CDR3 here is CASSPHSSGIYEQYF. CDR3 in DNA: TGTGCCAGCAGCCCCCACTCTAGCGGAATCTACGAGCAGTACTTC. Combining the CDR3 with reference TRBV7-2 and TRBJ2-7 gives the whole variable domain GAGVSQSPSNKVTEKGKDVELRCDPISGHTALYWYRQSLGQGLEFLIYFQGNSAPDKSGLPSDRFSAERTGGSVSTLTIQRTQQEDSAVYLCASSPHSSGIYEQYFGPGTRLTVT.